This TCR beta chain emerged from a study of blood T cells in healthy people across ages. Study-wide findings and caveats: Possibly confounding the expanded clonotype changes was the fact that donor CMV status was unknown. Across the age range, TCR beta diversity per million T cells fell in a roughly linear way.

The germline CDR1 and CDR2 sequences are SGDLS and YYNGEE. V lost 4 bases to trimming and J lost 1 base, with 11 bases between them. The length of the CDR3 is 14 residues. Combining a sample-barcoded 5' primer with a J-beta primer mix, a second PCR ran for roughly 7 to 12 cycles. Each cDNA molecule was tagged by a template-switch adaptor with 12 random nucleotides. Paired-end reads containing CDR3 totaled no fewer than 3 million for each sample. MiXCR was run by TCRdb on the 5' RACE reads, yielding one entry per CDR3 protein. The table has about 1.7 million distinct CDR3 sequences, 28% seen once. As for this clonotype: Antigen specificity is unknown.

The rearrangement uses TRBV9 and TRBJ1-1; D is uncertain. The sample taken for sequencing was blood. This TCR derives from a woman aged 25 to 39 in good health. The chain's CDR3 is CASSQSLRNTEAFF. The DNA of the CDR3 is TGTGCCAGCAGCCAATCGTTGAGGAACACTGAAGCTTTCTTT.